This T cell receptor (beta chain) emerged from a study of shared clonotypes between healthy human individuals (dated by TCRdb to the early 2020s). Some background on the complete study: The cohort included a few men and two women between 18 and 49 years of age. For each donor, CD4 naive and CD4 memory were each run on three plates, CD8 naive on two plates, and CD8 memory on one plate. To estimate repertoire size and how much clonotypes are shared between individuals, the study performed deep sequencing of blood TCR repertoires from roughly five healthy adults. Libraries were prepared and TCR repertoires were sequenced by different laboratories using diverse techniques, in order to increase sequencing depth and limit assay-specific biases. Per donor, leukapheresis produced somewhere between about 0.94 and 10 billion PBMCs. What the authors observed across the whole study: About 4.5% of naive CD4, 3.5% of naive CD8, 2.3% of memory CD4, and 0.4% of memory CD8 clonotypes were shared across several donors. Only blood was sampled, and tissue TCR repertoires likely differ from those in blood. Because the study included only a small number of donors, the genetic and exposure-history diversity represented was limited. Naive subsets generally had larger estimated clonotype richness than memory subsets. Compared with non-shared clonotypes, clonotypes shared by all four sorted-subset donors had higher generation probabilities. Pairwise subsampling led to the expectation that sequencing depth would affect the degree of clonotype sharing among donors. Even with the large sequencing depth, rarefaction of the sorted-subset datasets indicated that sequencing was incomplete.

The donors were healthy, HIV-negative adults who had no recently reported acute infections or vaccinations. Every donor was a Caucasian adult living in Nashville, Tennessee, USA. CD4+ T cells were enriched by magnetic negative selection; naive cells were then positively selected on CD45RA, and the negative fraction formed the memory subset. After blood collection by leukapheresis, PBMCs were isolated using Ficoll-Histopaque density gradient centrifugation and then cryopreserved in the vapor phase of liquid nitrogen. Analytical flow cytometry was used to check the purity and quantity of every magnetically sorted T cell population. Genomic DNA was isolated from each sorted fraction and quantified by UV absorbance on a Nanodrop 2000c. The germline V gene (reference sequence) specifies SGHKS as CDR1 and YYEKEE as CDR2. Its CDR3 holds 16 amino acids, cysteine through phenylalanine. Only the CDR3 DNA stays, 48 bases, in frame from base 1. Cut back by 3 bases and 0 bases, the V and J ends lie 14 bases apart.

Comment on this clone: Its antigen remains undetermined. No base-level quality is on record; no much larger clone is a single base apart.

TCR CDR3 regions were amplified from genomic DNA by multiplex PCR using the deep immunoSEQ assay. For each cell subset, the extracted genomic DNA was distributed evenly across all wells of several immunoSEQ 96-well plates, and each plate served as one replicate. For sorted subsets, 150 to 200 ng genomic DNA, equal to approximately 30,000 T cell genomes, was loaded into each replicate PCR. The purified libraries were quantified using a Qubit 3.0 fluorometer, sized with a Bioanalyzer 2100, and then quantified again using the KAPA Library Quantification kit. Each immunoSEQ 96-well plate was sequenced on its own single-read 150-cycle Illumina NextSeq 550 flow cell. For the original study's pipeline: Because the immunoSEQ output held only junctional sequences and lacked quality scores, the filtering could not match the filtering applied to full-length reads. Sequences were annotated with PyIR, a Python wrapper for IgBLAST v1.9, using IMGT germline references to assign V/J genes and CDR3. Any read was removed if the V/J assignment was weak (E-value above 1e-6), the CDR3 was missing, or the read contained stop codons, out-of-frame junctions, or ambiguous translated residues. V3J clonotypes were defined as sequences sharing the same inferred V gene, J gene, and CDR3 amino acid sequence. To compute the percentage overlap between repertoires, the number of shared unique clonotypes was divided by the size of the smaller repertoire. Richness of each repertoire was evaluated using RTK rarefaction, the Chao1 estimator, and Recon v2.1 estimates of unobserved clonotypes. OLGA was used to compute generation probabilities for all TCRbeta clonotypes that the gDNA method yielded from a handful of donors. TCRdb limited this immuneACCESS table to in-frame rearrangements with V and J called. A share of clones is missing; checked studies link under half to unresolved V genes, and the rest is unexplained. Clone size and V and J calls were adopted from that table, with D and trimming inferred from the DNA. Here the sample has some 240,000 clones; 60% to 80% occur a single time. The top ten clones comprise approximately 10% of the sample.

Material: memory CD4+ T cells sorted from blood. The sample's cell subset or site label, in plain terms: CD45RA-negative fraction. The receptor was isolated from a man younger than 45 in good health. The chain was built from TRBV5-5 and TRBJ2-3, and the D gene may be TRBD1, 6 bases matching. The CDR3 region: CASSSYSGASTDTQYF. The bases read TGTGCCAGCAGCTCATACTCAGGGGCTAGCACAGATACGCAGTATTTT. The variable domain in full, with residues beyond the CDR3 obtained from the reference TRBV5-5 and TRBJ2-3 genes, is DAGVTQSPTHLIKTRGQQVTLRCSPISGHKSVSWYQQVLGQGPQFIFQYYEKEERGRGNFPDRFSARQFPNYSSELNVNALLLGDSALYLCASSSYSGASTDTQYFGPGTRLTVL.